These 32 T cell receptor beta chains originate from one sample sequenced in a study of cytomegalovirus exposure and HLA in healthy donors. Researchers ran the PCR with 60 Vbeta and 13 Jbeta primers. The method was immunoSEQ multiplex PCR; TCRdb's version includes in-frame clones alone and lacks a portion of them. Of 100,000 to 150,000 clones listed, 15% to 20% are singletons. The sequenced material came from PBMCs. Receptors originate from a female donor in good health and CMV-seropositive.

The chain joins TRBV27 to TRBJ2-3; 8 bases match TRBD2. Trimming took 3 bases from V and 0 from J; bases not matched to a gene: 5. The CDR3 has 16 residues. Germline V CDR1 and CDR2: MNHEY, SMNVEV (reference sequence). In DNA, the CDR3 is TGTGCCAGCAGTTTCTACGGGGGGGCCAGCACAGATACGCAGTATTTT. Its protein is CASSFYGGASTDTQYF.

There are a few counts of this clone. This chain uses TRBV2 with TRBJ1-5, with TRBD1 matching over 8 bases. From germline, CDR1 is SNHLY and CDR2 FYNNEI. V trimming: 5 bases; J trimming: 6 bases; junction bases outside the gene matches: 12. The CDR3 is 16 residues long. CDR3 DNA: TGTGCCAGCAGTCCTACCGGTCAGGGGGCCGGTCAGCCCCAGCATTTT. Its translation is CASSPTGQGAGQPQHF.

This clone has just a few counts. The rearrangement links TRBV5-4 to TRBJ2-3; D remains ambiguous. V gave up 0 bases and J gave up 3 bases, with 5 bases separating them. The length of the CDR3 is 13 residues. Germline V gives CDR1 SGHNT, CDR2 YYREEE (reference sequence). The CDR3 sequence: CASSLERTDTQYF. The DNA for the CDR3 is TGTGCCAGCAGCTTGGAGAGGACAGATACGCAGTATTTT.

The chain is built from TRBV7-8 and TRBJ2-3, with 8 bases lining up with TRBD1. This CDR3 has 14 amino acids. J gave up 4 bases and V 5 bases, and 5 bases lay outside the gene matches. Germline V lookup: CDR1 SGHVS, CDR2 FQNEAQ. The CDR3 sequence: CASSAGRGPDTQYF. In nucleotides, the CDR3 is TGTGCCAGCAGCGCAGGCAGGGGGCCAGATACGCAGTATTTT.

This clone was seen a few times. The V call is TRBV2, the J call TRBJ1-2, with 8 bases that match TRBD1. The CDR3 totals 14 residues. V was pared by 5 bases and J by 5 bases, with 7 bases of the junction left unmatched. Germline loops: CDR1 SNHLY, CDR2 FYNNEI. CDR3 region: CASSPQGARYGYTF. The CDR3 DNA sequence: TGTGCCAGCAGTCCCCAGGGGGCGAGGTATGGCTACACCTTC. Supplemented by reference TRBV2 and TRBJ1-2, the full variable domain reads EPEVTQTPSHQVTQMGQEVILRCVPISNHLYFYWYRQILGQKVEFLVSFYNNEISEKSEIFDDQFSVERPDGSNFTLKIRSTKLEDSAMYFCASSPQGARYGYTFGSGTRLTVV.

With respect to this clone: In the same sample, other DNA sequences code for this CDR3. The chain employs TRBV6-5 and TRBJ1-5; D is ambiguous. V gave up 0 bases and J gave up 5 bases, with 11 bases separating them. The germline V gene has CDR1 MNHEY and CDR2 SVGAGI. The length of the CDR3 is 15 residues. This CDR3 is CASSYSRQLHQPQHF. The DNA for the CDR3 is TGTGCCAGCAGTTACTCGAGGCAGCTGCATCAGCCCCAGCATTTT.

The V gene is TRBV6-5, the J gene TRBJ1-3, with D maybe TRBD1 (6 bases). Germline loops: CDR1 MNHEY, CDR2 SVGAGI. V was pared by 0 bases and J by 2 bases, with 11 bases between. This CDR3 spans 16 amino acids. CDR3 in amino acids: CASSYSTGSAGNTIYF. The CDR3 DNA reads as TGTGCCAGCAGTTACTCAACAGGGTCGGCTGGAAACACCATATATTTT.

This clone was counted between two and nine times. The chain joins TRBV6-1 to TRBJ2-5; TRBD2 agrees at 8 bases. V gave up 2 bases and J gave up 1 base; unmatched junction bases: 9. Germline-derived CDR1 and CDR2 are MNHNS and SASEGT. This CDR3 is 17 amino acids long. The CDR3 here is CASSEYGRGGAQETQYF. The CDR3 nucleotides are TGTGCCAGCAGTGAATACGGGAGGGGTGGTGCCCAAGAGACCCAGTACTTC.

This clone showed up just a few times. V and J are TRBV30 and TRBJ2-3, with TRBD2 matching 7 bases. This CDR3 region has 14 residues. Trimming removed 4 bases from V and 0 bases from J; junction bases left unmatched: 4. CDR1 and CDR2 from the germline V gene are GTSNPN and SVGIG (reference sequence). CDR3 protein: CAWKRGISTDTQYF. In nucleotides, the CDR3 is TGTGCCTGGAAGCGGGGAATCAGCACAGATACGCAGTATTTT.

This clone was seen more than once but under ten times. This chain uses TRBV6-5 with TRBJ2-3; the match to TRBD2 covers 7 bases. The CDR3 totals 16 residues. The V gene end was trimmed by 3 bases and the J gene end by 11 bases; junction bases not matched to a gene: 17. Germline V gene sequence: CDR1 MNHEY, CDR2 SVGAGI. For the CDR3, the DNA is TGTGCCAGCAGTTATGGGGCTAGCGGTGGACCGAAGGAGCAGTATTTT. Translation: CASSYGASGGPKEQYF.

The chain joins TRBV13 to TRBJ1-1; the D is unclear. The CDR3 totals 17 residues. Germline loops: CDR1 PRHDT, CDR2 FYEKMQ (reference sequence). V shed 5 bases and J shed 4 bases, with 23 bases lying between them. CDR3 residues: CASSAILYKTVITEAFF. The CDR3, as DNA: TGTGCCAGCAGCGCCATCTTATATAAAACAGTTATCACTGAAGCTTTCTTT. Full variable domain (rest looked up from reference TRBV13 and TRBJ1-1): AAGVIQSPRHLIKEKRETATLKCYPIPRHDTVYWYQQGPGQDPQFLISFYEKMQSDKGSIPDRFSAQQFSDYHSELNMSSLELGDSALYFCASSAILYKTVITEAFFGQGTRLTVV.

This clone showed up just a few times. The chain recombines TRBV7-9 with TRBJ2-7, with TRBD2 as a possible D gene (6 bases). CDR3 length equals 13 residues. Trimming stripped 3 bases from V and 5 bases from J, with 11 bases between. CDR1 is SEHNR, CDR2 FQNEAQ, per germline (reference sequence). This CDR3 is CASSFIGTDEQYF. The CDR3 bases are TGTGCCAGCAGCTTCATAGGGACTGACGAGCAGTACTTC. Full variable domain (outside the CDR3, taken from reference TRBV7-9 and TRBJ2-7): DTGVSQNPRHKITKRGQNVTFRCDPISEHNRLYWYRQTLGQGPEFLTYFQNEAQLEKSRLLSDRFSAERPKGSFSTLEIQRTEQGDSAMYLCASSFIGTDEQYFGPGTRLTVT.

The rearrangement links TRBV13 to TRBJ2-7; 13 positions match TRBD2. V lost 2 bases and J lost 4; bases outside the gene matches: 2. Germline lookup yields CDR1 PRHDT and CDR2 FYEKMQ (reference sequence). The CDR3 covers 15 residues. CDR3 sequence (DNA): TGTGCCAGCAGCTTACAGGGACTAGCGGGGTACGAGCAGTACTTC. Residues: CASSLQGLAGYEQYF.

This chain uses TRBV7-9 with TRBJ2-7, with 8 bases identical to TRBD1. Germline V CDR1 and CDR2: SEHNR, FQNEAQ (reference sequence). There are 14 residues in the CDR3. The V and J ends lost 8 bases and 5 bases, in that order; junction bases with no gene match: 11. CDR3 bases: TGTGCCAGCCAGCTTAGTGGACAGGGCAACGAGCAGTACTTC. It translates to CASQLSGQGNEQYF.

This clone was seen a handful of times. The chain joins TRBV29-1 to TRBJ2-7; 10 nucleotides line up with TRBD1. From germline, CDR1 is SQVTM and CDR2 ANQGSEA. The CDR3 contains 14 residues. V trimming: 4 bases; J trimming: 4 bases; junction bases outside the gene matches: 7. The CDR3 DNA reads TGCAGCGTTGCGACAGGGGGCGCTTGGTACGAGCAGTACTTC. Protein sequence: CSVATGGAWYEQYF.

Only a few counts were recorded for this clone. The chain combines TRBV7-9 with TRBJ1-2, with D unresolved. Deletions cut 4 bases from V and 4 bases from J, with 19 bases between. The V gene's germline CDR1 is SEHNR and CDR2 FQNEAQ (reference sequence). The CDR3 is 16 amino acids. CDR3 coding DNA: TGTGCCAGCAGCTCAATGCCCGGGGAGAAGGGCTATGGCTACACCTTC. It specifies CASSSMPGEKGYGYTF. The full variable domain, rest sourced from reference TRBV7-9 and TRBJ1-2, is DTGVSQNPRHKITKRGQNVTFRCDPISEHNRLYWYRQTLGQGPEFLTYFQNEAQLEKSRLLSDRFSAERPKGSFSTLEIQRTEQGDSAMYLCASSSMPGEKGYGYTFGSGTRLTVV.

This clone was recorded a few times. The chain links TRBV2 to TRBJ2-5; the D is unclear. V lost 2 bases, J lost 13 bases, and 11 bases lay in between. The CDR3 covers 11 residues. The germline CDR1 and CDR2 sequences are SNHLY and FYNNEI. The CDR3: CASSETYPGYF. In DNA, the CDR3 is TGTGCCAGCAGTGAAACGTACCCCGGGTACTTC.

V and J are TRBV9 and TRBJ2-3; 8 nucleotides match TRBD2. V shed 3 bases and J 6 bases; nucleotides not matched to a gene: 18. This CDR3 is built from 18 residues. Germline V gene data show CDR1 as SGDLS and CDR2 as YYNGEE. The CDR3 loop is CASSGTLEGREVTDTQYF. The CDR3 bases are TGTGCCAGCAGCGGAACTCTCGAGGGGCGGGAGGTAACGGATACGCAGTATTTT.

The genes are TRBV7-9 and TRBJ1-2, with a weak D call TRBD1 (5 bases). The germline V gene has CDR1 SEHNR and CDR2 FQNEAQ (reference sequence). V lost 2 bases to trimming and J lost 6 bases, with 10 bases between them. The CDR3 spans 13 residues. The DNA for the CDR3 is TGTGCCAGCAGCTTACAGGGCTCCGATGGCTACACCTTC. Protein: CASSLQGSDGYTF.

CDR3 residues: CASSSTDTRKSYTF. CDR3 bases: TGTGCCAGCAGCTCTACGGACACCCGGAAAAGCTACACCTTC. The chain carries TRBV5-4 and TRBJ1-2; D perhaps matches TRBD1 (5 bases). Trimming took off 3 bases at V and 9 bases at J, with 18 bases between the two ends. Germline V gene sequence: CDR1 SGHNT, CDR2 YYREEE (reference sequence). The CDR3 runs to 14 residues.

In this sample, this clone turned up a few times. The CDR3 DNA reads TGTGCCTGGAGAGAACGGGGGGCAGAAAATAGCAATCAGCCCCAGCATTTT. Its protein product is CAWRERGAENSNQPQHF. The genes are TRBV30 and TRBJ1-5; the D gene is possibly TRBD1 (6 bases). The germline V and J ends were trimmed by 3 bases and 0 bases, with 18 bases remaining between them. Germline CDR1 and CDR2: GTSNPN and SVGIG (reference sequence). This CDR3 has 17 residues.

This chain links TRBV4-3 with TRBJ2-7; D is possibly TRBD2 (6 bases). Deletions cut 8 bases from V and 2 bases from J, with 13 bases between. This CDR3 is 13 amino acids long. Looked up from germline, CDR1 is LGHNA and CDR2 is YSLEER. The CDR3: CASWGVWTYEQYF. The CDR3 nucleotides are TGCGCCAGCTGGGGGGTTTGGACCTACGAGCAGTACTTC.

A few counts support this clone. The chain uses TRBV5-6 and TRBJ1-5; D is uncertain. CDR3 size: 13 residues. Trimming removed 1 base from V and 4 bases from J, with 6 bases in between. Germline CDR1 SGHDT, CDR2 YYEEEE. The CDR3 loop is CASSLTGNQPQHF. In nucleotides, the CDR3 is TGTGCCAGCAGCTTGACGGGGAATCAGCCCCAGCATTTT.

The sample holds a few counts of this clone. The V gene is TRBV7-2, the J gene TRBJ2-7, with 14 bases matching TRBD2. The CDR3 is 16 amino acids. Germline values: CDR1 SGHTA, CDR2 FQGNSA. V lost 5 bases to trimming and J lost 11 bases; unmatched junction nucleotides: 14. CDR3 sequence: CASSGGVTSGRAPEYF. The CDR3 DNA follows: TGTGCCAGCAGCGGCGGGGTGACTAGCGGGAGGGCCCCGGAGTACTTC.

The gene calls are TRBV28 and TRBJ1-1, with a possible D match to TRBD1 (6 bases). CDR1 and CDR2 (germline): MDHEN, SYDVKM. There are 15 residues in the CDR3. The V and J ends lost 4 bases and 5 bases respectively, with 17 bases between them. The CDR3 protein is CASSSGALVGTEAFF. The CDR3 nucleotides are TGTGCCAGCAGTTCAGGGGCCCTTGTAGGAACTGAAGCTTTCTTT.

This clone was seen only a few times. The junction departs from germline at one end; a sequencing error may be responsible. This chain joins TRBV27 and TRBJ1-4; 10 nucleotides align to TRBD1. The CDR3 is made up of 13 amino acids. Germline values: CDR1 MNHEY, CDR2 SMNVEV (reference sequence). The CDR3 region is CASSLAYGQGVEF. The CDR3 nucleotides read TGTGCCAGCAGTTTAGCTTACGGACAGGGGGTAGAATTT.

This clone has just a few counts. The CDR3 here is CASSLSGGETYEQYF. CDR3 sequence (DNA): TGTGCCAGCAGCTTGAGCGGGGGGGAAACCTACGAGCAGTACTTC. V and J are TRBV7-2 and TRBJ2-7, with 10 bases aligning to TRBD2. Germline assignment: CDR1 SGHTA and CDR2 FQGNSA. The CDR3 has 15 amino acids. Trimming cost V 3 bases and J 2 bases; bases outside gene matches: 4.

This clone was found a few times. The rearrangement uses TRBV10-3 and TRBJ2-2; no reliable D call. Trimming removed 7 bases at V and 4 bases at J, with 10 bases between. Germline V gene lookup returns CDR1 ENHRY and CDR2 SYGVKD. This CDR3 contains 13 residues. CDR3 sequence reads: CAIINFTTGELFF. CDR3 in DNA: TGTGCCATCATCAACTTTACCACCGGGGAGCTGTTTTTT.

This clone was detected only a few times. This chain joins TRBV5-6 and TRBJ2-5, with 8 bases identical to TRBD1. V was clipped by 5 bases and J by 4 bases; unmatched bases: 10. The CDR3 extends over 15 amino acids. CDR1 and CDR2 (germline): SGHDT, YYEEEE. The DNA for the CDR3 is TGTGCCAGCAGACCCTTGGACAGGGTGGCAGAGACCCAGTACTTC. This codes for CASRPLDRVAETQYF.

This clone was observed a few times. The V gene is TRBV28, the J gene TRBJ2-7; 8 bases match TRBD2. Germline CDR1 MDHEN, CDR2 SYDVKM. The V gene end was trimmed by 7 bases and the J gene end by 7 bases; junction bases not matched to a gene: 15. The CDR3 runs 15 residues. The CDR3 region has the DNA TGTGCCAGCACCTCAATTGCCCTAGCGGGTGGAGAGCAGTACTTC. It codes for CASTSIALAGGEQYF.

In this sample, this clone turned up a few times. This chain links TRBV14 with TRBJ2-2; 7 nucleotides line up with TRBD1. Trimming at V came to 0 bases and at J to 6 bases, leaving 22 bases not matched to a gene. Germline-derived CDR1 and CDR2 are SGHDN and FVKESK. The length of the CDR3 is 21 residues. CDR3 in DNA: TGTGCCAGCAGCCAAGATCCCCTACTCCTTTTAACAGGGGTTTTTGCCGGGGAGCTGTTTTTT. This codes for CASSQDPLLLLTGVFAGELFF.

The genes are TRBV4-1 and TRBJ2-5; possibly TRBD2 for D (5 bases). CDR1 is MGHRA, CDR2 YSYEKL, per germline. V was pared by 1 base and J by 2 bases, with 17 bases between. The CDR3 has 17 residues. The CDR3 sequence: CASSQVQGGGGQETQYF. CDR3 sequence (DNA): TGCGCCAGCAGCCAAGTACAAGGCGGTGGCGGGCAAGAGACCCAGTACTTC.